Listed below are T cell receptor beta chains from one sample, sequenced in a study of Graves' ophthalmopathy and Graves' hyperthyroidism. TCRdb re-analysed the multiplex PCR reads in MiXCR, keeping a single row per CDR3 protein. The sample contains some 350,000 distinct CDR3 sequences, about 15% of which appear only once. Sequenced: peripheral blood. The receptors originated from an adult woman with stable Graves' hyperthyroidism. Each CDR3 is given with its conserved first and last residue.

v_gene: TRBV20-1; j_gene: TRBJ1-1; len: 13; CDR3aa: CSARDIQNTEAFF
v_gene: TRBV12-3/TRBV12-4; j_gene: TRBJ1-2; len: 14; CDR3aa: CASWTPTGGKGYTF
v_gene: TRBV19; j_gene: TRBJ1-5; len: 15; CDR3aa: CASTESRWGNQPQHF
v_gene: TRBV12-3/TRBV12-4; j_gene: TRBJ1-2; len: 13; CDR3aa: CASSLEGSYGYTF
v_gene: TRBV5-1; j_gene: TRBJ2-6; len: 16; CDR3aa: CASSLTAGSGANVLTF
v_gene: TRBV7-2; j_gene: TRBJ1-5; len: 13; CDR3aa: CASSQSRYQPQHF
v_gene: TRBV29-1; j_gene: TRBJ1-1; len: 13; CDR3aa: CSVETGRRTEAFF
v_gene: TRBV7-9; j_gene: TRBJ2-5; len: 14; CDR3aa: CASSSRDREETQYF
v_gene: TRBV9; j_gene: TRBJ2-7; len: 16; CDR3aa: CASSPRGDTATDEQYF
v_gene: TRBV5-1; j_gene: TRBJ2-2; len: 14; CDR3aa: CASSLALSGGELFF
v_gene: TRBV28; j_gene: TRBJ2-5; len: 14; CDR3aa: CASSFLGFQETQYF
v_gene: TRBV28; j_gene: TRBJ2-5; len: 18; CDR3aa: CASSLFRALAGGKETQYF
v_gene: TRBV11-1; j_gene: TRBJ2-2; len: 18; CDR3aa: CASSPTSGSDPNTGELFF
v_gene: TRBV7-6; j_gene: TRBJ1-3; len: 16; CDR3aa: CASSLAPQHSGNTIYF
v_gene: TRBV7-2; j_gene: TRBJ2-2; len: 15; CDR3aa: CASSIRRINTGELFF
v_gene: TRBV2; j_gene: TRBJ1-2; len: 14; CDR3aa: CASRSQGFYYGYTF
v_gene: TRBV9; j_gene: TRBJ1-3; len: 15; CDR3aa: CASSVAPGSGNTIYF
v_gene: TRBV5-8; j_gene: TRBJ2-7; len: 17; CDR3aa: CASSLGTGVFGSYEQYF
v_gene: TRBV5-1; j_gene: TRBJ2-7; len: 14; CDR3aa: CASSPGTGPYEQYF
v_gene: TRBV4-1; j_gene: TRBJ2-7; len: 13; CDR3aa: CASSPGDVDEQYF
v_gene: TRBV19; j_gene: TRBJ1-3; len: 11; CDR3aa: CATRSGNTIYF
v_gene: TRBV9; j_gene: TRBJ2-2; len: 15; CDR3aa: CASSVGAGVTGELFF
v_gene: TRBV7-2; j_gene: TRBJ2-7; len: 12; CDR3aa: CASRTRGGEQYF
v_gene: TRBV12-5; j_gene: TRBJ2-7; len: 16; CDR3aa: CASGPAPSGSLGEQYF
v_gene: TRBV28; j_gene: TRBJ1-5; len: 13; CDR3aa: CASSLSTVEPQHF
v_gene: TRBV4-1; j_gene: TRBJ2-7; len: 15; CDR3aa: CASSQPGQPTYEQYF
v_gene: TRBV4-1; j_gene: TRBJ2-7; len: 13; CDR3aa: CACSQGDLSEQYF
v_gene: TRBV27; j_gene: TRBJ2-5; len: 11; CDR3aa: CASSSATGKYF
v_gene: TRBV4-1; j_gene: TRBJ2-5; len: 15; CDR3aa: CVSSQPGQHQETQYF
v_gene: TRBV25-1; j_gene: TRBJ2-7; len: 14; CDR3aa: CASRSGQGIYEQYF
v_gene: TRBV25-1; j_gene: TRBJ2-7; len: 17; CDR3aa: CASSEFALDGFSYEQYF
v_gene: TRBV6-5; j_gene: TRBJ2-5; len: 15; CDR3aa: CASSHRDRGEETQYF
v_gene: TRBV28; j_gene: TRBJ2-7; len: 18; CDR3aa: CASRSLPPPGLQVHEQYF
v_gene: TRBV12-3/TRBV12-4; j_gene: TRBJ2-7; len: 17; CDR3aa: CASSFRPGTGGSYEQYF
v_gene: TRBV6-1; j_gene: TRBJ2-4; len: 16; CDR3aa: CASRLPTGFAKNIQYF
v_gene: TRBV7-2; j_gene: TRBJ1-6; len: 14; CDR3aa: CASSLDGYNSPLHF
v_gene: TRBV6-1; j_gene: TRBJ1-6; len: 13; CDR3aa: CASSENRAWSLHF
v_gene: TRBV4-1; j_gene: TRBJ1-1; len: 12; CDR3aa: CASRGGTPEAFF
v_gene: TRBV6-1; j_gene: TRBJ2-5; len: 11; CDR3aa: CASIRGETQYF
v_gene: TRBV6-6; j_gene: TRBJ1-1; len: 14; CDR3aa: CASHFGGLNTEAFF